This T cell receptor beta chain was found in a study of a mutant IDH1 vaccine in newly diagnosed glioma. Overall study: Patients had received radiotherapy, temozolomide, or both previously, most receiving both.

Repertoires were generated with immunoSEQ multiplex PCR, while TCRdb's copy carries only in-frame clones and drops some. The sample contains under 150,000 clones, around 77% of which appear only once. As regards this clone: No antigen is known for it.

Germline lookup yields CDR1 KGHSH and CDR2 LQKENI. V was clipped by 3 bases and J by 0 bases, with 9 bases between them. This CDR3 spans 15 amino acids. Indicated time point: week 11, during vaccination. Vaccine doses each comprised 300 ug of mutant IDH1 20-mer peptide, with topical imiquimod. The receptor was derived from a man aged 40-50 years with glioma. This chain connects TRBV18 to TRBJ1-3; no reliable D call. The specimen comprised PBMCs, sampled from a glioma patient whose treatment included an IDH1 peptide vaccine. The CDR3, as DNA: TGTGCCAGCTCACCTTTCGACATCTCTGGAAACACCATATATTTT. As protein: CASSPFDISGNTIYF.